The next 6 T cell receptor beta chains were all read from a single sample in a study of blood T cell repertoires in COVID-19. Sequenced by immunoSEQ multiplex PCR; TCRdb stores in-frame clones only, minus some. The data hold around 200,000 clones, with 65% to 85% observed a single time. Sequencing was carried out using peripheral blood. Receptors were obtained from a man aged 35-49 years with active or convalescent COVID-19.

As concerns this clone: The sample has other DNA sequences that encode this CDR3 too. The chain couples TRBV15 to TRBJ1-2; TRBD1 might be the D (5 bases). V gave up 1 base and J gave up 1 base, with 13 bases separating them. The CDR3 is made up of 16 amino acids. CDR1 LNHNV and CDR2 YYDKDF come from the germline V gene (reference sequence). The CDR3 DNA reads as TGTGCCACCAGCAGAGGCGGGGACCCCAATAACTATGGCTACACCTTC. This gives the protein CATSRGGDPNNYGYTF.

The V gene is TRBV7-9, the J gene TRBJ2-5, with D perhaps matching TRBD1 (6 bases). The CDR3 consists of 16 residues. Trimming removed 5 bases from V and 1 base from J, with 17 bases in between. Germline V gene lookup returns CDR1 SEHNR and CDR2 FQNEAQ (reference sequence). Written as DNA, the CDR3 is TGTGCCAGCAGCCAACCACCACAGGGCTCCCAAGAGACCCAGTACTTC. Encoded protein: CASSQPPQGSQETQYF. The full variable domain, completed using reference TRBV7-9 and TRBJ2-5, is DTGVSQNPRHKITKRGQNVTFRCDPISEHNRLYWYRQTLGQGPEFLTYFQNEAQLEKSRLLSDRFSAERPKGSFSTLEIQRTEQGDSAMYLCASSQPPQGSQETQYFGPGTRLLVL.

The chain carries TRBV4-1 and TRBJ1-1, with a possible D match to TRBD1 (5 bases). CDR1 MGHRA and CDR2 YSYEKL come from the germline V gene. V was trimmed by 2 bases and J by 0 bases, leaving 22 bases between them. There are 19 residues in the CDR3. In DNA, the CDR3 is TGCGCCAGCAGCCAAAGAGGACCAGTGTTAGGGGAAATGAACACTGAAGCTTTCTTT. Encoded protein: CASSQRGPVLGEMNTEAFF.

The table lists this clone with a few counts. This chain links TRBV6-5 with TRBJ1-1; D not certain. This CDR3 comprises 13 residues. V lost 5 bases to trimming and J lost 0 bases, with 7 bases between them. Per germline, CDR1 MNHEY and CDR2 SVGAGI. The CDR3 coding sequence is TGTGCCAGCAGTCCTACAGTGAACACTGAAGCTTTCTTT. It encodes CASSPTVNTEAFF.

The chain recombines TRBV11-2 with TRBJ2-3; no clear D. V lost 3 bases and J lost 0, with 10 bases in between. This CDR3 has 15 residues. Germline-derived CDR1 and CDR2 are SGHAT and FQNNGV. As DNA, the CDR3 is TGTGCCAGCAGCTTTTCACGGTTGAGCACAGATACGCAGTATTTT. Protein product: CASSFSRLSTDTQYF.

This chain connects TRBV29-1 to TRBJ2-2; TRBD2 agrees at 11 bases. The germline V gene encodes CDR1 SQVTM and CDR2 ANQGSEA. V gave up 4 bases and J gave up 1 base; unmatched junction bases: 8. The length of the CDR3 is 17 residues. The CDR3 region is CSVGESSGRQNTGELFF. The CDR3, as DNA: TGCAGCGTTGGTGAGTCTAGCGGGAGGCAGAACACCGGGGAGCTGTTTTTT.